This T cell receptor (beta chain) stems from a study of blood T cell repertoires in COVID-19. The trim removed 4 bases at V and 6 bases at J, leaving 6 bases unmatched. The CDR3 has 14 amino acids. CDR1 SGHAT and CDR2 FQNNGV come from the germline V gene. Using immunoSEQ multiplex PCR, the repertoire was profiled, and TCRdb retains in-frame clones only, with some absent. The sample has a few hundred thousand clones; around 90% are singletons. V and J are TRBV11-2 and TRBJ1-3; 7 bases line up with TRBD1. Source material: peripheral blood. The sequence was obtained from a woman in her seventies with active or convalescent COVID-19. The CDR3 sequence: CASSSTGASNTIYF. The DNA for the CDR3 is TGTGCCAGCAGCTCTACAGGGGCGTCAAACACCATATATTTT.